This T cell receptor (beta chain) was identified during a study of T cell responses to AZD1222 COVID-19 vaccine. The study's findings and limits: Increased Spike-specific TCR breadth and depth were observed after two AZD1222 doses. Unmutated variant regions reportedly attract nearly half of all spike-specific TCRs. With dominance at 160-218 and 743-854, vaccine-associated CD4 TCRs spanned spike.

The CDR3 is 17 amino acids. Germline CDR1 reads SGHTA; CDR2 reads FQGTGA. Unmatched junction bases numbered 6, after V lost 0 bases and J lost 5 bases. Sequencing was performed with immunoSEQ multiplex PCR; in TCRdb, only in-frame clones are kept and a portion is missing. The repertoire holds roughly 100,000 clones, with approximately 92% as singletons. This clone was recorded a few times. The target antigen is unknown. The chain employs TRBV7-3 and TRBJ2-2; 10 nucleotides line up with TRBD2. The sequence was collected from an adult in good health. The specimen was peripheral blood, collected on day 0 of AZD1222 vaccination. This CDR3 reads CASSLTMPSGSTGELFF. CDR3 nucleotide sequence: TGTGCCAGCAGCTTAACTATGCCTAGCGGGAGTACCGGGGAGCTGTTTTTT.